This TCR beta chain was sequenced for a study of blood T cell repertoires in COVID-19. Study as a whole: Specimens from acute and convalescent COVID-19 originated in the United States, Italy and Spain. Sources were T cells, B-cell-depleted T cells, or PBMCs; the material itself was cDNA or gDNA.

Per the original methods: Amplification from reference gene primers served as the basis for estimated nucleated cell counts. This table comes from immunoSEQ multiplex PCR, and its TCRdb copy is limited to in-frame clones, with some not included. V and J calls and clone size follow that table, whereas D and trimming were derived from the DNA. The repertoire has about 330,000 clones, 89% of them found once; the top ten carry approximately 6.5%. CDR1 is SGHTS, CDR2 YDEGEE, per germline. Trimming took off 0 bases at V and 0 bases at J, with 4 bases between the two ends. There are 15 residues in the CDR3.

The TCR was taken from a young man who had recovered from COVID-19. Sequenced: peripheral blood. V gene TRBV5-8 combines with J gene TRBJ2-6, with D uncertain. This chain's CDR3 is CASSLESSGANVLTF. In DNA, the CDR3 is TGTGCCAGCAGCTTGGAGAGCTCTGGGGCCAACGTCCTGACTTTC. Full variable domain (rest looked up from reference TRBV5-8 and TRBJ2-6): EAGVTQSPTHLIKTRGQQATLRCSPISGHTSVYWYQQALGLGLQFLLWYDEGEERNRGNFPPRFSGRQFPNYSSELNVNALELEDSALYLCASSLESSGANVLTFGAGSRLTVL.